This T cell receptor beta chain was retrieved from a study of control samples from healthy donors and cancer patients. Assay used: immunoSEQ multiplex PCR; TCRdb lists only in-frame clones, some missing. This sample has around 51,000 clones; under 90% occur once, and the top ten carry about 9.5%. Source material: blood. The clonotype comes from a man between 65 and 79 years old in good health.

The CDR3 DNA follows: TGTGCCAGCAGATCGACAGGGGGTAGCAATCAGCCCCAGCATTTT. This codes for CASRSTGGSNQPQHF. The chain joins TRBV28 to TRBJ1-5; 9 bases agree with TRBD1. Germline V gives CDR1 MDHEN, CDR2 SYDVKM. The CDR3 totals 15 residues. Losses at the gene ends were 6 bases for V and 0 bases for J; bases not matched to a gene: 3.